The 26 T cell receptor beta chains presented below share a single source sample, sequenced in a study of blood T cell repertoires in COVID-19. Here immunoSEQ multiplex PCR was the method, and the copy in TCRdb shows in-frame clones only, minus some. This sample has roughly 230,000 clones, with about 80% found just once. Sequenced: peripheral blood. These receptors were collected from a woman between 50 and 59 years old with acute or convalescent COVID-19.

V gene TRBV5-1 combines with J gene TRBJ2-3; D is undetermined. Trimming removed 5 bases from V and 0 bases from J, with 7 bases in between. Germline-derived CDR1 and CDR2 are SGHRS and YFSETQ. The CDR3 runs 13 residues. CDR3 coding DNA: TGCGCCAGCAGAGCTGCTAGCACAGATACGCAGTATTTT. The encoded protein is CASRAASTDTQYF.

The J gene is TRBJ1-2, the V gene TRBV10-3; 11 nucleotides line up with TRBD1. This CDR3 comprises 14 residues. CDR1 and CDR2 (germline): ENHRY, SYGVKD. Trimming removed 6 bases from V and 8 bases from J; junction bases left unmatched: 8. The CDR3 nucleotides read TGTGCCATCAGAGGACAGGGGGCAATCCGGGGCTACACCTTC. It specifies CAIRGQGAIRGYTF.

The V and J genes are TRBV11-1 and TRBJ2-1; TRBD2 matches at 7 bases. There are 15 residues in the CDR3. The V segment lost 3 bases and the J segment 3 bases; nucleotides outside the gene matches: 5. CDR1 and CDR2 (germline): SGHAT, FQDESV (reference sequence). The CDR3 DNA is TGTGCCAGCAGCTTTGACGGGGGGAACTACAATGAGCAGTTCTTC. Its translation is CASSFDGGNYNEQFF.

This clone was observed a few times. The chain has TRBV28 and TRBJ1-5, with D possibly matching TRBD1 (6 bases). Trimming took 5 bases from V and 0 from J, leaving 11 bases between them. This CDR3 is 15 amino acids long. The germline gives CDR1 MDHEN, CDR2 SYDVKM. CDR3 nucleotide sequence: TGTGCCAGCAGTCCAGGGACAAATAGCAATCAGCCCCAGCATTTT. This gives the protein CASSPGTNSNQPQHF. Based on the CDR3 plus reference TRBV28 and TRBJ1-5, the full variable domain is DVKVTQSSRYLVKRTGEKVFLECVQDMDHENMFWYRQDPGLGLRLIYFSYDVKMKEKGDIPEGYSVSREKKERFSLILESASTNQTSMYLCASSPGTNSNQPQHFGDGTRLSIL.

The chain carries TRBV6-6 and TRBJ1-5; TRBD1 aligns across 10 bases. CDR3 size: 14 residues. Losses at the gene ends were 8 bases for V and 2 bases for J; bases not matched to a gene: 3. Germline V gene data show CDR1 as MNHNY and CDR2 as SVGAGI (reference sequence). CDR3 in amino acids: CASGTGEGNQPQHF. CDR3 nucleotides: TGTGCCAGCGGGACAGGGGAGGGCAATCAGCCCCAGCATTTT.

The CDR3 here is CASSQDERTTLLADTQYF. Here the CDR3 DNA reads TGTGCCAGCAGCCAAGATGAGAGGACAACATTATTGGCGGATACGCAGTATTTT. This chain connects TRBV4-2 to TRBJ2-3, with D possibly matching TRBD1 (5 bases). CDR1 and CDR2 (germline): LGHNA, YNFKEQ. V lost 0 bases and J lost 6, with 22 bases in between. The CDR3 covers 18 residues.

This clone was seen just once. The chain carries TRBV7-2 and TRBJ1-6; TRBD1 agrees at 7 bases. V lost 5 bases to trimming and J lost 8 bases; unmatched junction nucleotides: 12. The germline CDR1 and CDR2 sequences are SGHTA and FQGNSA. The CDR3 runs to 16 residues. The CDR3 coding sequence is TGTGCCAGCAGCCTTGTAAGGCGCCAGGGGGATTCACCCCTCCACTTT. This codes for CASSLVRRQGDSPLHF.

The chain has TRBV9 and TRBJ2-7, with D possibly being TRBD2 (5 bases). Germline CDR1 reads SGDLS; CDR2 reads YYNGEE. The length of the CDR3 is 13 residues. Deletions cut 3 bases from V and 1 base from J, with 8 bases between. The CDR3, as DNA: TGTGCCAGCAGCGATCGGGGATCCTACGAGCAGTACTTC. Amino acids: CASSDRGSYEQYF.

The V gene is TRBV5-6, the J gene TRBJ2-2; a possible D gene is TRBD2 (6 bases). Trimming took off 3 bases at V and 3 bases at J, with 15 bases between the two ends. The CDR3 spans 16 residues. Germline lookup yields CDR1 SGHDT and CDR2 YYEEEE. As DNA, the CDR3 is TGTGCCAGCAGCTGGGCGAATAGCGGAGACACCGGGGAGCTGTTTTTT. This sequence encodes CASSWANSGDTGELFF.

This chain uses TRBV3-1 (or the pseudogene TRBV3-2) with TRBJ2-4, with 9 bases matching TRBD2. CDR1 is LGHDT and CDR2 is YNNKEL in the germline V gene (reference sequence). CDR3 size: 15 residues. Losses at the gene ends were 6 bases for V and 0 bases for J; bases not matched to a gene: 3. The CDR3 loop reads CASRGGGAAKNIQYF. CDR3 bases: TGTGCCAGCAGAGGCGGGGGGGCAGCCAAAAACATTCAGTACTTC.

J is TRBJ1-1 and V is TRBV29-1; unclear D gene. Germline V lookup: CDR1 SQVTM, CDR2 ANQGSEA. The CDR3 covers 14 residues. Between the trimmed V and J ends, which lost 1 base and 6 bases, there was a span of 15 bases. CDR3 sequence reads: CSVEAPGSVPEAFF. CDR3 in DNA: TGCAGCGTTGAAGCGCCGGGATCGGTACCTGAAGCTTTCTTT.

V and J are TRBV12-3 or TRBV12-4 and TRBJ2-7, with 11 bases aligning to TRBD2. The CDR3 sequence is 13 residues long. V was clipped by 8 bases and J by 6 bases; unmatched bases: 6. The CDR3 sequence is CASGTSGSPEQYF. The CDR3, as DNA: TGTGCCAGCGGGACTAGCGGATCTCCCGAGCAGTACTTC.

The chain carries TRBV2 and TRBJ1-5; 9 bases align to TRBD1. CDR1 is SNHLY and CDR2 is FYNNEI in the germline V gene. V trimming: 5 bases; J trimming: 6 bases; junction bases outside the gene matches: 5. The CDR3 runs to 14 residues. CDR3 in amino acids: CASSLGTGIQPQHF. DNA for the CDR3: TGTGCCAGCAGTCTCGGGACAGGGATTCAGCCCCAGCATTTT.

CDR3 residues: CASSRHGGTEAFF. CDR3 nucleotide sequence: TGCGCCAGCAGCCGCCATGGAGGAACTGAAGCTTTCTTT. The chain links TRBV10-1 to TRBJ1-1; no definite D call. The CDR3 covers 13 residues. Trimming took off 6 bases at V and 5 bases at J, with 13 bases between the two ends. The V gene's germline CDR1 is WNHNN and CDR2 SYGVQD (reference sequence).

CDR3 region: CASSPDRRGYTF. CDR3 DNA sequence: TGTGCCAGCAGTCCGGACAGGCGGGGCTACACCTTC. The gene calls are TRBV28 and TRBJ1-2; 7 bases map to TRBD1. The CDR3 length is 12 residues. Germline V gives CDR1 MDHEN, CDR2 SYDVKM. The V gene end was trimmed by 5 bases and the J gene end by 8 bases; junction bases not matched to a gene: 5.

The rearrangement links TRBV18 to TRBJ1-1; 7 bases fit TRBD1. Trimming took 3 bases from V and 8 from J; bases not matched to a gene: 3. CDR3 size: 12 residues. CDR1 is KGHSH and CDR2 is LQKENI in the germline V gene. This CDR3 reads CASSPGQAEAFF. The CDR3 nucleotides read TGTGCCAGCTCACCCGGACAGGCAGAAGCTTTCTTT.

This clone has at least ten counts. V is TRBV11-1 and J is TRBJ2-3; a possible D gene is TRBD2 (6 bases). The V gene lost 3 bases and the J gene lost 3 bases, with 10 bases spanning the gap. The CDR3 contains 14 residues. Germline V gene lookup returns CDR1 SGHAT and CDR2 FQDESV (reference sequence). The DNA of the CDR3 is TGTGCCAGCAGCTTGGTTCGGGGGACAGATACGCAGTATTTT. Amino acid sequence: CASSLVRGTDTQYF.

V usage is TRBV12-5 and J usage is TRBJ1-2, with TRBD1 matching 7 bases. Unmatched junction bases numbered 6, after V lost 0 bases and J lost 5 bases. CDR1 is LGHNT and CDR2 is FRNRAP in the germline V gene. The CDR3 spans 15 residues. The CDR3 nucleotides read TGTGCTAGTGGTTTGGTACAGGGGACTTCTTATGGCTACACCTTC. This encodes CASGLVQGTSYGYTF. The whole variable domain, remainder taken from reference TRBV12-5 and TRBJ1-2, is DARVTQTPRHKVTEMGQEVTMRCQPILGHNTVFWYRQTMMQGLELLAYFRNRAPLDDSGMPKDRFSAEMPDATLATLKIQPSEPRDSAVYFCASGLVQGTSYGYTFGSGTRLTVV.

The chain employs TRBV29-1 and TRBJ2-2, with D tentatively TRBD2 (6 bases). V lost 8 bases and J lost 11, with 24 bases in between. This CDR3 region has 14 residues. Germline loops: CDR1 SQVTM, CDR2 ANQGSEA. The CDR3 region has the DNA TGCAGCCCCGCGCCGGGGAGGAGGCTACCAGAGCTGTTTTTT. It yields the protein CSPAPGRRLPELFF.

The chain recombines TRBV7-9 with TRBJ2-2; D perhaps matches TRBD2 (5 bases). The CDR3 consists of 16 residues. The germline V and J ends were trimmed by 2 bases and 5 bases, with 15 bases remaining between them. Germline loops: CDR1 SEHNR, CDR2 FQNEAQ (reference sequence). The CDR3 spells CASSLTAGGSTGELFF. The DNA for the CDR3 is TGTGCCAGCAGCTTAACGGCTGGCGGGTCAACCGGGGAGCTGTTTTTT.

This rearrangement joins TRBV19 to TRBJ1-2; maybe TRBD1 (6 bases). The germline CDR1 and CDR2 sequences are LNHDA and SQIVND (reference sequence). Deletions cut 7 bases from V and 2 bases from J, with 14 bases between. This CDR3 contains 14 residues. Here the CDR3 DNA reads TGTGCCAGTAATACCCCGGGACAAAACTATGGCTACACCTTC. This sequence encodes CASNTPGQNYGYTF. The full variable domain, in which reference TRBV19 and TRBJ1-2 provide the parts outside the CDR3, is DGGITQSPKYLFRKEGQNVTLSCEQNLNHDAMYWYRQDPGQGLRLIYYSQIVNDFQKGDIAEGYSVSREKKESFPLTVTSAQKNPTAFYLCASNTPGQNYGYTFGSGTRLTVV.

This rearrangement joins TRBV27 to TRBJ2-5; 12 nucleotides align to TRBD2. Trimming took 6 bases from V and 5 from J; bases not matched to a gene: 16. CDR1 and CDR2 from the germline V gene are MNHEY and SMNVEV (reference sequence). The CDR3 consists of 18 residues. The CDR3 loop is CASSSTTSGSRFLETQYF. The DNA for the CDR3 is TGTGCCAGCAGCTCCACGACTAGCGGGAGTCGTTTTCTGGAGACCCAGTACTTC.

The chain uses TRBV28 and TRBJ2-7, with 11 bases aligning to TRBD1. CDR3 length: 13 residues. V shed 6 bases and J 7 bases; nucleotides not matched to a gene: 5. Germline-derived CDR1 and CDR2 are MDHEN and SYDVKM. In nucleotides, the CDR3 is TGTGCCAGCAGGTCGGGACAGGGGGGGGAGCAGTACTTC. It specifies CASRSGQGGEQYF.

The chain couples TRBV6-6 to TRBJ2-3; 9 nucleotides agree with TRBD2. With V trimmed by 7 bases and J by 4 bases, 9 bases remained unmatched. The germline V gene encodes CDR1 MNHNY and CDR2 SVGAGI (reference sequence). The CDR3 runs 15 residues. CDR3 amino acids: CASKSSGGGADTQYF. The CDR3 nucleotides are TGTGCCAGCAAAAGTAGCGGGGGAGGGGCAGATACGCAGTATTTT.

This clone was detected once. The CDR3 here is CASITGGDTEAFF. CDR3 coding DNA: TGTGCCAGCATCACAGGAGGGGACACTGAAGCTTTCTTT. The rearrangement uses TRBV7-9 and TRBJ1-1, with D possibly TRBD1 on 5 matching bases. The germline V gene encodes CDR1 SEHNR and CDR2 FQNEAQ (reference sequence). V was cut by 7 bases and J by 3 bases, with 12 bases left in between. The CDR3 spans 13 residues.

The chain carries TRBV18 and TRBJ1-2, with 7 bases matching TRBD1. Germline CDR1 and CDR2: KGHSH and LQKENI. The CDR3 sequence is 14 residues long. The ends lost 2 bases at V and 7 bases at J; junction bases unmatched: 7. The CDR3 region is CASSPIRQGGGYTF. The DNA of the CDR3 is TGTGCCAGCTCACCAATTAGACAGGGTGGTGGCTACACCTTC.